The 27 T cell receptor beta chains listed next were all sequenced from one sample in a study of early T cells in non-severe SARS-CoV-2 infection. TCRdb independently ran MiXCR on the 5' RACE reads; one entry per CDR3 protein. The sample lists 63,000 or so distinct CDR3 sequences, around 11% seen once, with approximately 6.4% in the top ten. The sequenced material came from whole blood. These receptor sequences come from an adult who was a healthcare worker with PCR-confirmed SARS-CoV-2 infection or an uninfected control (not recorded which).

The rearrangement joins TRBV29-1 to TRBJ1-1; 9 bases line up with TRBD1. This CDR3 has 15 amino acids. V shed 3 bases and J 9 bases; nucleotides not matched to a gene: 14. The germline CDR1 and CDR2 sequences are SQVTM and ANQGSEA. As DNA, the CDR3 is TGCAGCGTTGACGGGGCAAACAGGGGGCATTTGAAAGCTTTCTTT. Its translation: CSVDGANRGHLKAFF.

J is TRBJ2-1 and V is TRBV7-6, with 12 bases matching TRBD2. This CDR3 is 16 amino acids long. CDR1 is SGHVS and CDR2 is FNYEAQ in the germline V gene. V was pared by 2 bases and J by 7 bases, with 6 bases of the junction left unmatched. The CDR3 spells CASSLQGLAGGNEQFF. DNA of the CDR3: TGTGCCAGCAGCTTACAGGGACTAGCGGGCGGGAATGAGCAGTTCTTC.

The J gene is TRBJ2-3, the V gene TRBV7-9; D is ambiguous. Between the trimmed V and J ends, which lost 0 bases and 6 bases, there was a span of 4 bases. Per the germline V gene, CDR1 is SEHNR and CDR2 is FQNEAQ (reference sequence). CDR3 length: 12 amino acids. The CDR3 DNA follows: TGTGCCAGCAGCTTAGCTCAGGATACGCAGTATTTT. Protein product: CASSLAQDTQYF.

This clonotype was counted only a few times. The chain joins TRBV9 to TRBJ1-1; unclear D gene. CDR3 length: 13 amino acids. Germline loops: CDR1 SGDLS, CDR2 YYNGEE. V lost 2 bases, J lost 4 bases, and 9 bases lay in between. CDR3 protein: CASSVSGGTEAFF. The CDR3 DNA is TGTGCCAGCAGCGTCTCCGGAGGCACTGAAGCTTTCTTT.

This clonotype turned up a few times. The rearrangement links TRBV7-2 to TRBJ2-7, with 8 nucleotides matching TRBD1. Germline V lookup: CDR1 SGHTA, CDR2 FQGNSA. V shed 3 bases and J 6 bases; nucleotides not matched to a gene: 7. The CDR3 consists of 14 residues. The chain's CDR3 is CASSLDREVREQYF. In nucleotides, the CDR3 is TGTGCCAGCAGCTTGGACAGGGAGGTACGCGAGCAGTACTTC.

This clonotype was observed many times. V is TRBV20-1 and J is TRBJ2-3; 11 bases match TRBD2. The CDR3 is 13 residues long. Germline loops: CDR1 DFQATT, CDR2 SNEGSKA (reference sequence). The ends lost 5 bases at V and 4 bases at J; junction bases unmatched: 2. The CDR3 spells CSAGSGGADTQYF. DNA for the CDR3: TGCAGTGCTGGTAGCGGGGGGGCAGATACGCAGTATTTT.

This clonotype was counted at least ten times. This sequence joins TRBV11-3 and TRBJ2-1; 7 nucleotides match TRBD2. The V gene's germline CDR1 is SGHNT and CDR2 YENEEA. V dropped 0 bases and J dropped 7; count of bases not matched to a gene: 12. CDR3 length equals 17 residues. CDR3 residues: CASSLDPGLAERNEQFF. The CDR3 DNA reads TGTGCCAGCAGCTTAGATCCAGGGCTAGCGGAAAGGAATGAGCAGTTCTTC.

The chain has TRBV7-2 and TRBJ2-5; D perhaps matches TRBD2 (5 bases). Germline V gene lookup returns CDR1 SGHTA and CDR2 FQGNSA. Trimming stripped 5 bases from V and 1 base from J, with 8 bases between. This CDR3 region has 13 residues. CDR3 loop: CASSPLGQETQYF. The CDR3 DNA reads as TGTGCCAGCAGCCCACTAGGCCAAGAGACCCAGTACTTC.

The CDR3 region is CASSQRTGTTDTQYF. DNA for the CDR3: TGCGCCAGCAGTCAACGGACAGGGACCACAGATACGCAGTATTTT. J is TRBJ2-3 and V is TRBV23-1; 8 nucleotides align to TRBD1. TRBV23-1 is filed as an ORF, its function uncertain. This CDR3 comprises 15 residues. V lost 2 bases to trimming and J lost 2 bases; unmatched junction nucleotides: 3.

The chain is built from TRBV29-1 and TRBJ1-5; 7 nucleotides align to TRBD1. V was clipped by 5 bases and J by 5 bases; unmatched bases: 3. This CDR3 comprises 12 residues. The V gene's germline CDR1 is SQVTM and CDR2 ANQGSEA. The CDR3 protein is CSVRDSDQPQHF. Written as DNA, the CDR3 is TGCAGCGTTCGGGACAGTGATCAGCCCCAGCATTTT.

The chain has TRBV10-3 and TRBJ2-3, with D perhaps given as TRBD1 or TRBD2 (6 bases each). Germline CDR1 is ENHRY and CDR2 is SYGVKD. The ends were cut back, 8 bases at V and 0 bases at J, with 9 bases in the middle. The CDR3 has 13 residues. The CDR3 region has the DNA TGTGCCATCGGAGGGGGGAGCACAGATACGCAGTATTTT. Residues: CAIGGGSTDTQYF.

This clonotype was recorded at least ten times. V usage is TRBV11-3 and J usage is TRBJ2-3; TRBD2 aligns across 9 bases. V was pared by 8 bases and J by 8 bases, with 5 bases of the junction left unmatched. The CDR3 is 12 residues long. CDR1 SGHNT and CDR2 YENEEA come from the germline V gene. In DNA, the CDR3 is TGTGCCAGCGGGCGGGGGGGATCTACGCAGTATTTT. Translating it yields CASGRGGSTQYF.

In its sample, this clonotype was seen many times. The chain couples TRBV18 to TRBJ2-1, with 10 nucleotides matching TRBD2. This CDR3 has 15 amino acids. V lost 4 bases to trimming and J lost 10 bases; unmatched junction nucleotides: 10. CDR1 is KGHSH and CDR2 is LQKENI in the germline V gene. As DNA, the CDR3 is TGTGCCAGCTCACGAGACCTAGCGGGAGTATTAGAGCAGTTCTTC. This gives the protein CASSRDLAGVLEQFF.

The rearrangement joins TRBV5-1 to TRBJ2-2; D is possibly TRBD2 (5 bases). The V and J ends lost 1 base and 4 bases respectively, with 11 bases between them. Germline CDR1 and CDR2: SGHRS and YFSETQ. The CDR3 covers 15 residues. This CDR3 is CASSLIWAGTGELFF. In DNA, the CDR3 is TGCGCCAGCAGCTTGATCTGGGCGGGCACCGGGGAGCTGTTTTTT.

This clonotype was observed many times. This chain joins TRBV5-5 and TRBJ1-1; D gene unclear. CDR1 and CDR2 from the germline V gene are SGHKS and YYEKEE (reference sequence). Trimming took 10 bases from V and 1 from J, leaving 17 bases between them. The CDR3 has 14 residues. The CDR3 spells CAAAKTGGNTEAFF. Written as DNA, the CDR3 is TGTGCCGCTGCCAAAACGGGAGGGAACACTGAAGCTTTCTTT.

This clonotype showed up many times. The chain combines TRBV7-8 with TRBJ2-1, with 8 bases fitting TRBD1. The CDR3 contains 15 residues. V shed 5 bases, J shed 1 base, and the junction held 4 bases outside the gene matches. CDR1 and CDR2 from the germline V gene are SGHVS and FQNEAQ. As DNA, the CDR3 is TGTGCCAGCAGCACCCGACAGGGGTCCTACAATGAGCAGTTCTTC. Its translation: CASSTRQGSYNEQFF.

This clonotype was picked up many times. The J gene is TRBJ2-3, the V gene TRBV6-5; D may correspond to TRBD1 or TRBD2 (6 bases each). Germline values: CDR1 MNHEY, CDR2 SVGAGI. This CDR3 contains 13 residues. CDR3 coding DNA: TGTGCTACGGGGGCAGGGGAAACAGATACGCAGTATTTT. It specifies CATGAGETDTQYF.

CDR3 DNA: TGTGCCACCAGCAGAGGTTACGAGTGGGGCGGTGAGCAGTACTTC. Its translation is CATSRGYEWGGEQYF. V is TRBV15 and J is TRBJ2-7, with D maybe TRBD1 (5 bases). The ends were cut back, 1 base at V and 7 bases at J, with 17 bases in the middle. CDR1 is LNHNV and CDR2 is YYDKDF in the germline V gene (reference sequence). The length of the CDR3 is 15 residues.

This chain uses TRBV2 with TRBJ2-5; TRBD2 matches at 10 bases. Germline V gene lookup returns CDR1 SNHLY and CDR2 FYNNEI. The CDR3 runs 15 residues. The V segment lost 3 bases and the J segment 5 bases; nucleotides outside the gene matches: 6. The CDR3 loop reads CASSEGGLAAETQYF. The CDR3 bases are TGTGCCAGCAGTGAGGGAGGACTAGCGGCTGAGACCCAGTACTTC.

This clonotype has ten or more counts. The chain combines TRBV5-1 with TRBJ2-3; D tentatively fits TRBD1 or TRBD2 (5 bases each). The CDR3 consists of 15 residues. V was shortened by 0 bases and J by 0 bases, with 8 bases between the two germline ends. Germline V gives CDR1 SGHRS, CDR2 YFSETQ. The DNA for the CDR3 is TGCGCCAGCAGCTTGGTGGGGGAGAGCACAGATACGCAGTATTTT. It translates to CASSLVGESTDTQYF. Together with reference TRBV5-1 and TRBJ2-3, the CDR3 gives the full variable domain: KAGVTQTPRYLIKTRGQQVTLSCSPISGHRSVSWYQQTPGQGLQFLFEYFSETQRNKGNFPGRFSGRQFSNSRSEMNVSTLELGDSALYLCASSLVGESTDTQYFGPGTRLTVL.

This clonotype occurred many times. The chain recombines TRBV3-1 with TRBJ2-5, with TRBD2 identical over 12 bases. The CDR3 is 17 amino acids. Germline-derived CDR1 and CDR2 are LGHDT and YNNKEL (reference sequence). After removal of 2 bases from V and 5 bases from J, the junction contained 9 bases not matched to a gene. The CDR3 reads CASSQSGTSGLGETQYF. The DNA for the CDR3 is TGTGCCAGCAGCCAATCCGGGACTAGCGGGCTGGGGGAGACCCAGTACTTC.

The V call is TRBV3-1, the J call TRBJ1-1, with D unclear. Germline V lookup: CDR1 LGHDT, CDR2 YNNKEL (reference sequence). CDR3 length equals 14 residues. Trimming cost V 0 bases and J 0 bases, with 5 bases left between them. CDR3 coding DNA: TGTGCCAGCAGCCAAGAGGGGTTGAACACTGAAGCTTTCTTT. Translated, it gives CASSQEGLNTEAFF.

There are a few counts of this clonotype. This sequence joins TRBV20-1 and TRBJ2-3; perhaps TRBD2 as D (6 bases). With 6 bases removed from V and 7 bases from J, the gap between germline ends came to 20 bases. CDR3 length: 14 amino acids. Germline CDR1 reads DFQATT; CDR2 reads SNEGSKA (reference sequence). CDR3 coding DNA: TGCAGTGCCCAGGGCCCGGGAGACGGAAATACGCAGTATTTT. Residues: CSAQGPGDGNTQYF.

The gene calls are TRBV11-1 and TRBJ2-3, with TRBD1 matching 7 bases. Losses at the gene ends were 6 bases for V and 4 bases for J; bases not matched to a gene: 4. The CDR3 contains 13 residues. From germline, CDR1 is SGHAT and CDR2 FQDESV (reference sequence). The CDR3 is CASRQTGSDTQYF. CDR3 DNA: TGTGCCAGCAGGCAGACAGGGTCAGATACGCAGTATTTT.

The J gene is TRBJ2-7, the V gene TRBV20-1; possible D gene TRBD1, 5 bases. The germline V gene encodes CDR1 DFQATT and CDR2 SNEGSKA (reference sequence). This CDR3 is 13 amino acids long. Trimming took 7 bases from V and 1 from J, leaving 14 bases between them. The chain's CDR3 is CSVKGSASYEQYF. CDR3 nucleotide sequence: TGCAGTGTTAAGGGGTCAGCTTCCTACGAGCAGTACTTC.

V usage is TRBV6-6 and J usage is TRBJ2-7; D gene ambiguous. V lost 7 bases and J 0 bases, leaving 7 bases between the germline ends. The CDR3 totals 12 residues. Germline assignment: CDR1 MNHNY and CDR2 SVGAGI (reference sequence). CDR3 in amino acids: CASNSSSYEQYF. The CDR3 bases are TGTGCCAGCAATTCAAGCTCCTACGAGCAGTACTTC.

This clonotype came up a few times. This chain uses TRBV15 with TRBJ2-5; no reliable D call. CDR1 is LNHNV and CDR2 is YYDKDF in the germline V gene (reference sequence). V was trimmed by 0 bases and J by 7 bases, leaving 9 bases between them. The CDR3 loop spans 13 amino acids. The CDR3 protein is CATSRDTKGTQYF. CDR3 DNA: TGTGCCACCAGCAGAGACACAAAAGGGACCCAGTACTTC.